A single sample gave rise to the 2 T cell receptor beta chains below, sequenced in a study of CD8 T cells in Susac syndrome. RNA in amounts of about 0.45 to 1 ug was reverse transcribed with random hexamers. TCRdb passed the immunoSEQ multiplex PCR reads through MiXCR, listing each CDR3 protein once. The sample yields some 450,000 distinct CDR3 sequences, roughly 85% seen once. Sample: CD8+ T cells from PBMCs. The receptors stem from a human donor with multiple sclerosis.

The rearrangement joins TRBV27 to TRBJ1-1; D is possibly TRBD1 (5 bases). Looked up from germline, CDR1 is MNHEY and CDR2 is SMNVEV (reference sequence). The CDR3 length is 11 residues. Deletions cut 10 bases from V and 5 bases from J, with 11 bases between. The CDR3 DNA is TGTGCCACCTGGGACGGAACTGAAGCTTTCTTT. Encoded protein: CATWDGTEAFF.

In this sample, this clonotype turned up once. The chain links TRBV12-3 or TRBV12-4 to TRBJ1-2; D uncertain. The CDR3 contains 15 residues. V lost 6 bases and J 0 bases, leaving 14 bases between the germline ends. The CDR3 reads CASSIQVGANYGYTF. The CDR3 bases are TGTGCCAGCAGCATTCAGGTCGGAGCTAACTATGGCTACACCTTC.